This T cell receptor (beta chain) was recovered during a study of preoperative IRX-2 immunotherapy in early breast cancer. This clone was found once. Germline V gene lookup returns CDR1 MDHEN and CDR2 SYDVKM. This CDR3 contains 13 residues. With V trimmed by 7 bases and J by 2 bases, 2 bases remained unmatched. The treatment denotes: preoperative locoregional IRX-2 cytokine immunotherapy. Generated by immunoSEQ multiplex PCR, the TCRdb table keeps only in-frame clones and is missing some. The sample lists about 2,700 clones; roughly 80% were seen once. Here the sequenced sample was tumor tissue, taken before IRX-2 immunotherapy. The chain links TRBV28 to TRBJ1-5, with TRBD1 identical over 7 bases. The receptor comes from a human donor with breast cancer. The CDR3 DNA reads TGTGCCAGCACTGGGACAGGCAATCAGCCCCAGCATTTT. Translated: CASTGTGNQPQHF.